This is a list of T cell receptor beta chains from one sample in a study of blood T cell repertoires in COVID-19. TCRdb keeps only in-frame clones here, not all; method: immunoSEQ multiplex PCR. The sample yields tens of thousands of clones, 81% seen once. Sequencing used peripheral blood. These receptors originate from a man older than 75 with active or convalescent COVID-19. Each CDR3 is given with its conserved first and last residue. D genes are given only for firm matches. Only part of the rows carry a size: once, few, many, or a class if the clone is expanded.

clone size: -
V gene: TRBV12-3/TRBV12-4
J gene: TRBJ1-2
D gene: -
CDR3 protein: CASSGPGNYGYTF
CDR3 DNA: TGTGCCAGCAGTGGGCCAGGTAACTATGGCTACACCTTC

clone size: once
V gene: TRBV18
J gene: TRBJ2-3
D gene: -
CDR3 protein: CASSPFQIGHGSTDTQYF
CDR3 DNA: TGTGCCAGCTCACCTTTCCAGATAGGACATGGGAGCACAGATACGCAGTATTTT

clone size: -
V gene: TRBV2
J gene: TRBJ2-1
D gene: -
CDR3 protein: CASSEGSWSTGWSYNEQFF
CDR3 DNA: TGTGCCAGCAGTGAAGGGAGTTGGTCCACGGGGTGGTCCTACAATGAGCAGTTCTTC

clone size: once
V gene: TRBV5-4
J gene: TRBJ2-7
D gene: -
CDR3 protein: CASSLVAGSYEQYF
CDR3 DNA: TGTGCCAGCAGCTTGGTCGCGGGTTCCTACGAGCAGTACTTC

clone size: once
V gene: TRBV21-1
J gene: TRBJ1-5
D gene: -
CDR3 protein: CASSKAHSVDITSNQPQHF
CDR3 DNA: TGTGCCAGCAGCAAAGCTCATTCGGTGGACATAACTAGCAATCAGCCCCAGCATTTT

clone size: -
V gene: TRBV19
J gene: TRBJ2-7
D gene: TRBD1
CDR3 protein: CASSGDRGVDEQYF
CDR3 DNA: TGTGCCAGTAGTGGGGACAGGGGAGTCGACGAGCAGTACTTC

clone size: -
V gene: TRBV9
J gene: TRBJ1-1
D gene: TRBD1
CDR3 protein: CASSVEGVVLGTGGAGTEAFF
CDR3 DNA: TGTGCCAGCAGCGTAGAGGGTGTAGTACTTGGGACAGGGGGCGCGGGCACTGAAGCTTTCTTT

clone size: -
V gene: TRBV5-5
J gene: TRBJ1-1
D gene: TRBD1
CDR3 protein: CASSDPGQGNTEAFF
CDR3 DNA: TGTGCCAGCAGCGATCCGGGACAGGGGAACACTGAAGCTTTCTTT

clone size: -
V gene: TRBV4-1
J gene: TRBJ2-3
D gene: -
CDR3 protein: CASSPLGGGPDTQYF
CDR3 DNA: TGCGCCAGCAGCCCTCTAGGGGGGGGGCCAGATACGCAGTATTTT

clone size: -
V gene: TRBV7-2
J gene: TRBJ2-7
D gene: TRBD1
CDR3 protein: CASSPRQGGYEQYF
CDR3 DNA: TGTGCCAGCAGCCCCAGACAGGGTGGTTACGAGCAGTACTTC

clone size: -
V gene: TRBV13
J gene: TRBJ1-3
D gene: -
CDR3 protein: CASSPEGAGNTIYF
CDR3 DNA: TGTGCCAGCAGCCCCGAGGGTGCTGGAAACACCATATATTTT

clone size: -
V gene: TRBV30
J gene: TRBJ2-1
D gene: -
CDR3 protein: CAWSSTRYNEQFF
CDR3 DNA: TGTGCCTGGAGTTCTACTAGGTACAATGAGCAGTTCTTC

clone size: -
V gene: TRBV6-5
J gene: TRBJ1-2
D gene: -
CDR3 protein: CASSYGEGGYTF
CDR3 DNA: TGTGCCAGCAGTTACGGGGAGGGTGGCTACACCTTC

clone size: -
V gene: TRBV6-5
J gene: TRBJ2-3
D gene: TRBD2
CDR3 protein: CASELAEYTDTQYF
CDR3 DNA: TGTGCCAGCGAACTAGCGGAGTACACAGATACGCAGTATTTT

clone size: -
V gene: TRBV27
J gene: TRBJ2-7
D gene: TRBD1
CDR3 protein: CASSWRQGAWEQYF
CDR3 DNA: TGTGCCAGCAGTTGGCGACAGGGGGCATGGGAGCAGTACTTC

clone size: -
V gene: TRBV9
J gene: TRBJ2-3
D gene: TRBD2
CDR3 protein: CASRPAPGTRSTDTQYF
CDR3 DNA: TGTGCCAGCAGGCCGGCCCCCGGGACTAGAAGCACAGATACGCAGTATTTT

clone size: -
V gene: TRBV11-2
J gene: TRBJ2-5
D gene: TRBD2
CDR3 protein: CASSLVRLAGEETQYF
CDR3 DNA: TGTGCCAGCAGCTTAGTCCGGCTAGCGGGAGAAGAGACCCAGTACTTC

clone size: -
V gene: TRBV12-5
J gene: TRBJ1-2
D gene: -
CDR3 protein: CASGLVQGWDYGYTF
CDR3 DNA: TGTGCTAGTGGTTTGGTACAGGGATGGGACTATGGCTACACCTTC

clone size: -
V gene: TRBV11-2
J gene: TRBJ1-2
D gene: -
CDR3 protein: CASSPGRNYGYTF
CDR3 DNA: TGTGCCAGCAGCCCCGGTCGTAACTATGGCTACACCTTC

clone size: -
V gene: TRBV7-8
J gene: TRBJ2-3
D gene: -
CDR3 protein: CASSLVPRHTDTQYF
CDR3 DNA: TGTGCCAGCAGCTTAGTACCCAGACACACAGATACGCAGTATTTT

clone size: -
V gene: TRBV18
J gene: TRBJ2-5
D gene: -
CDR3 protein: CASSPLRDLPYQETQYF
CDR3 DNA: TGTGCCAGCTCACCACTCCGGGACTTACCGTACCAAGAGACCCAGTACTTC

clone size: -
V gene: TRBV19
J gene: TRBJ2-2
D gene: TRBD1
CDR3 protein: CASSITLIRTGNGELFF
CDR3 DNA: TGTGCCAGTAGTATTACCCTCATACGGACAGGGAACGGGGAGCTGTTTTTT

clone size: -
V gene: TRBV20-1
J gene: TRBJ2-7
D gene: -
CDR3 protein: CSARDFYEQYF
CDR3 DNA: TGCAGTGCGAGAGACTTCTACGAGCAGTACTTC

clone size: -
V gene: TRBV28
J gene: TRBJ1-5
D gene: TRBD1
CDR3 protein: CASSLIPRGPGSGQPQHF
CDR3 DNA: TGTGCCAGCAGTTTGATCCCCAGGGGGCCGGGTTCGGGTCAGCCCCAGCATTTT

clone size: -
V gene: TRBV2
J gene: TRBJ2-7
D gene: TRBD1
CDR3 protein: CASRQGGTWPSLYEQYF
CDR3 DNA: TGTGCCAGCAGACAGGGGGGCACGTGGCCGAGTTTATACGAGCAGTACTTC

clone size: -
V gene: TRBV3-1/TRBV3-2
J gene: TRBJ1-2
D gene: -
CDR3 protein: CASSQASSNYGYTF
CDR3 DNA: TGTGCCAGCAGCCAGGCTTCCTCTAACTATGGCTACACCTTC

clone size: -
V gene: TRBV4-3
J gene: TRBJ2-7
D gene: -
CDR3 protein: CASSPGTTYEQYF
CDR3 DNA: TGCGCCAGCAGCCCAGGGACAACCTACGAGCAGTACTTC

clone size: -
V gene: TRBV9
J gene: TRBJ1-3
D gene: -
CDR3 protein: CASSVGQGTGNTIYF
CDR3 DNA: TGTGCCAGCAGCGTAGGGCAGGGGACTGGAAACACCATATATTTT

clone size: -
V gene: TRBV10-1
J gene: TRBJ1-2
D gene: -
CDR3 protein: CASSPTRESGYTF
CDR3 DNA: TGCGCCAGCAGCCCCACACGGGAATCTGGCTACACCTTC

clone size: -
V gene: TRBV5-1
J gene: TRBJ1-1
D gene: -
CDR3 protein: CASSSGTNPMNTEAFF
CDR3 DNA: TGCGCCAGCAGCTCCGGGACAAACCCGATGAACACTGAAGCTTTCTTT

clone size: -
V gene: TRBV1
J gene: TRBJ2-5
D gene: -
CDR3 protein: CTSSAGQGVETQYF
CDR3 DNA: TGCACCAGCAGCGCGGGACAGGGGGTAGAGACCCAGTACTTC